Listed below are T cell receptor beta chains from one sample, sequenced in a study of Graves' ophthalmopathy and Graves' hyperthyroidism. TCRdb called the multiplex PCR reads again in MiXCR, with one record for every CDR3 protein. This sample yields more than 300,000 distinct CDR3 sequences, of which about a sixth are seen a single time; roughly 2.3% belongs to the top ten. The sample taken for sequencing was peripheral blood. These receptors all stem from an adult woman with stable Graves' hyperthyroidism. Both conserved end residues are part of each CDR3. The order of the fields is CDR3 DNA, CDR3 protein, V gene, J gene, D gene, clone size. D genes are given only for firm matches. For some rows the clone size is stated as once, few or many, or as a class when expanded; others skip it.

cdr3_nt: TGTGCCAGCAGAGGACTCGGACCCTTCTACGAGCAGTACTTC
cdr3_aa: CASRGLGPFYEQYF
v_call: TRBV6-1
j_call: TRBJ2-7
d_call: NA
clone_size: NA

cdr3_nt: TGCAGCGTTGGGTCGGGGCAGACCCAGTACTTC
cdr3_aa: CSVGSGQTQYF
v_call: TRBV29-1
j_call: TRBJ2-5
d_call: NA
clone_size: NA

cdr3_nt: TGTGCCAGCAGTTTTGTAGGGTCCTACGAGCAGTACTTC
cdr3_aa: CASSFVGSYEQYF
v_call: TRBV27
j_call: TRBJ2-7
d_call: NA
clone_size: many

cdr3_nt: TGTGCCAGCAGTTTGGGACAGCAGGCAACTGAAGCTTTCTTT
cdr3_aa: CASSLGQQATEAFF
v_call: TRBV12-3/TRBV12-4
j_call: TRBJ1-1
d_call: TRBD1
clone_size: NA

cdr3_nt: TGTGCCAGCAGTATCCGGACAGGAGGGTCCTATAATTCACCCCTCCACTTT
cdr3_aa: CASSIRTGGSYNSPLHF
v_call: TRBV12-3/TRBV12-4
j_call: TRBJ1-6
d_call: TRBD1
clone_size: NA

cdr3_nt: TGCGCCAGCAGCCAAGGGCAGGCCTCCTACGAGCAGTACTTC
cdr3_aa: CASSQGQASYEQYF
v_call: TRBV4-1
j_call: TRBJ2-7
d_call: NA
clone_size: many

cdr3_nt: TGTGCCAGTAGTAGAACGAACCCGGGACAGGGCAACTACGAGCAGTACTTC
cdr3_aa: CASSRTNPGQGNYEQYF
v_call: TRBV19
j_call: TRBJ2-7
d_call: TRBD1
clone_size: many

cdr3_nt: TGTGCCAGTAAGGTCGGAGAGACCCAGTACTTC
cdr3_aa: CASKVGETQYF
v_call: TRBV19
j_call: TRBJ2-5
d_call: NA
clone_size: many

cdr3_nt: TGTGCCAGCAGGAGCCCCTGGGCGGCTGAGCAGTACTTC
cdr3_aa: CASRSPWAAEQYF
v_call: TRBV28
j_call: TRBJ2-7
d_call: NA
clone_size: NA

cdr3_nt: TGCAGTGCTAGAGGTGCGGACGAGCAGTACTTC
cdr3_aa: CSARGADEQYF
v_call: TRBV20-1
j_call: TRBJ2-7
d_call: NA
clone_size: many

cdr3_nt: TGTGCCAGCAGTGTTAGGGCAGGGGAGCAGTACTTC
cdr3_aa: CASSVRAGEQYF
v_call: TRBV2
j_call: TRBJ2-7
d_call: NA
clone_size: NA

cdr3_nt: TGTGCTAGTGGTTTACATAGCGGGGCCCACTACGAGCAGTACTTC
cdr3_aa: CASGLHSGAHYEQYF
v_call: TRBV12-5
j_call: TRBJ2-7
d_call: TRBD2
clone_size: many

cdr3_nt: TGTGCCAGCTATCGCCAAGAGACCCAGTACTTC
cdr3_aa: CASYRQETQYF
v_call: TRBV2
j_call: TRBJ2-5
d_call: NA
clone_size: many

cdr3_nt: TGTGCCAGCAGTTCCAATATAGGGACGGGACAGAACACTGAAGCTTTCTTT
cdr3_aa: CASSSNIGTGQNTEAFF
v_call: TRBV28
j_call: TRBJ1-1
d_call: NA
clone_size: many

cdr3_nt: TGTGCCAGCAGCTTAGATCCCCAAGGGTACGAGCAGTACTTC
cdr3_aa: CASSLDPQGYEQYF
v_call: TRBV7-9
j_call: TRBJ2-7
d_call: NA
clone_size: many

cdr3_nt: TGTGCCAGCAGTCCCGGAGGACAGGGTGTTCACGTTGAAGCTTTCTTT
cdr3_aa: CASSPGGQGVHVEAFF
v_call: TRBV6-5
j_call: TRBJ1-1
d_call: TRBD1
clone_size: many

cdr3_nt: TGTGCCAGCACCCGAGGGGGAGGCAACTACGAGCAGTACTTC
cdr3_aa: CASTRGGGNYEQYF
v_call: TRBV12-3/TRBV12-4
j_call: TRBJ2-7
d_call: NA
clone_size: many

cdr3_nt: TGTGCCAGTAGTACCGCCGGGACTACCGAGTGGGAGCAGTACTTC
cdr3_aa: CASSTAGTTEWEQYF
v_call: TRBV19
j_call: TRBJ2-7
d_call: TRBD2
clone_size: many

cdr3_nt: TGCAGTGCTAGAGGAGGAGTACTGGAGACCCAGTACTTC
cdr3_aa: CSARGGVLETQYF
v_call: TRBV20-1
j_call: TRBJ2-5
d_call: NA
clone_size: NA

cdr3_nt: TGCAGTGCTAGTACGGTTGGGGGTTACGAGCAGTACTTC
cdr3_aa: CSASTVGGYEQYF
v_call: TRBV20-1
j_call: TRBJ2-7
d_call: NA
clone_size: many

cdr3_nt: TGTGCCAGCAGTGCGACAGGGGGCAGGATTGAAGCTTTCTTT
cdr3_aa: CASSATGGRIEAFF
v_call: TRBV28
j_call: TRBJ1-1
d_call: TRBD1
clone_size: once

cdr3_nt: TGTGCCAGCAGCTTAAGCAGCGGAAATGAGCAGTTCTTC
cdr3_aa: CASSLSSGNEQFF
v_call: TRBV7-3
j_call: TRBJ2-1
d_call: NA
clone_size: many

cdr3_nt: TGTGCCTGGAGTCCACTAGGGGAATACGAGCAGTACTTC
cdr3_aa: CAWSPLGEYEQYF
v_call: TRBV30
j_call: TRBJ2-7
d_call: NA
clone_size: many

cdr3_nt: TGTGCCACCTCGCTTGGGACAGACCCCACCGGGGAGCTGTTTTTT
cdr3_aa: CATSLGTDPTGELFF
v_call: TRBV6-2/TRBV6-3
j_call: TRBJ2-2
d_call: TRBD1
clone_size: NA

cdr3_nt: TGTGCCGCTAGTGACGGTCGTATGGACGACGAGCAGTACTTC
cdr3_aa: CAASDGRMDDEQYF
v_call: TRBV6-1
j_call: TRBJ2-7
d_call: NA
clone_size: many

cdr3_nt: TGTGCCAGCAGTTTGACTAGCTCATCGACCGGGGAGCTGTTTTTT
cdr3_aa: CASSLTSSSTGELFF
v_call: TRBV2
j_call: TRBJ2-2
d_call: TRBD2
clone_size: many

cdr3_nt: TGTGCCAGCAGCCAAGACCTTCTGGGACAGCCCTATGGCTACACCTTC
cdr3_aa: CASSQDLLGQPYGYTF
v_call: TRBV3-1
j_call: TRBJ1-2
d_call: TRBD1
clone_size: many